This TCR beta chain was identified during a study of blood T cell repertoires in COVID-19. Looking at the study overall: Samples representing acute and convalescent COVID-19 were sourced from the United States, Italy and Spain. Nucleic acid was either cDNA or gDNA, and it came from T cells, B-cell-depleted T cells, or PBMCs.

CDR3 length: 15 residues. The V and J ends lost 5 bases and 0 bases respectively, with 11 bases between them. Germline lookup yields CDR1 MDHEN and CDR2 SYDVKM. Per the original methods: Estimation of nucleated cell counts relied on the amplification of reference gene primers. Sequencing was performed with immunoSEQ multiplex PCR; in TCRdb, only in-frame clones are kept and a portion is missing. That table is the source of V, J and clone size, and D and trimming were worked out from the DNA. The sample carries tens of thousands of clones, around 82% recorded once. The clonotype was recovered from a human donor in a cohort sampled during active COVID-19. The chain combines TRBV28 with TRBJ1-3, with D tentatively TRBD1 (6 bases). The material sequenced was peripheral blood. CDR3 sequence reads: CASSAGDFSGNTIYF. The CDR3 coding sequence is TGTGCCAGCAGTGCAGGGGATTTCTCTGGAAACACCATATATTTT.